Listed below are T cell receptor beta chains from one sample, sequenced in a study of neurological immune-mediated disorders. Using its own MiXCR run on the 5' RACE reads, TCRdb lists one record per CDR3 protein. The data show about 66,000 distinct CDR3 sequences, approximately 5% seen once. The sample was PBMCs. The receptors here all came from an older woman with multiple sclerosis. The conserved cysteine and the conserved F or W are not part of the CDR3 here.

v_gene: TRBV7-8
CDR3aa: ASSGRAAGKLF

v_gene: TRBV5-1
CDR3aa: ASSLGTVNTEAF

v_gene: TRBV24-1
CDR3aa: ATSAGTGKKDEQY

v_gene: TRBV28
CDR3aa: ASTPQGGNTIY

v_gene: TRBV6-6
CDR3aa: ASQLGQRYEQY

v_gene: TRBV6-5
CDR3aa: ASSLGTSGATDTQY

v_gene: TRBV2
CDR3aa: ASSENRGRNNEQF

v_gene: TRBV5-1
CDR3aa: ASSLMGTGGDYGYT

v_gene: TRBV14
CDR3aa: ASSTQMGLYEQF

v_gene: TRBV11-2
CDR3aa: ASSSGNIQY

v_gene: TRBV29-1
CDR3aa: SVGEAGNSNQPQH

v_gene: TRBV20-1
CDR3aa: SAILLAGMTDTQY

v_gene: TRBV5-5
CDR3aa: ASSLRGVTNEKLF

v_gene: TRBV7-9
CDR3aa: ASSLTSGRTDTQY

v_gene: TRBV10-3
CDR3aa: AIPGESYNSNQPQH

v_gene: TRBV20-1
CDR3aa: SARQREGFSYNEQF

v_gene: TRBV12-3/TRBV12-4
CDR3aa: ASTFGGAQNEQF

v_gene: TRBV7-9
CDR3aa: ASSPLRTGDPRETQY

v_gene: TRBV12-3/TRBV12-4
CDR3aa: ASRLQGSEQY

v_gene: TRBV11-2
CDR3aa: ASSLGGQEAF

v_gene: TRBV20-1
CDR3aa: SARDRKGQGAEKLF

v_gene: TRBV7-8
CDR3aa: ASAPTRTGYEQY